The 19 T cell receptor beta chains presented below share a single source sample, sequenced in a study of blood T cells in healthy people across ages. The use of a sample-barcoded 5' primer and a J-beta primer mix characterized a second PCR of about 6 to 11 cycles. A single record per CDR3 protein comes from TCRdb applying MiXCR to the 5' RACE reads. The data hold around 800,000 distinct CDR3 sequences, with about 48% observed a single time. Sequencing used blood. All receptors come from a man aged 80 or over in good health.

The J gene is TRBJ2-7, the V gene TRBV5-1; 7 nucleotides line up with TRBD2. The CDR3 contains 14 residues. Trimming at V came to 4 bases and at J to 2 bases, leaving 6 bases not matched to a gene. The germline gives CDR1 SGHRS, CDR2 YFSETQ. This CDR3 reads CASSPTSVAYEQYF. Written as DNA, the CDR3 is TGCGCCAGCAGCCCTACTAGCGTAGCCTACGAGCAGTACTTC.

The gene calls are TRBV5-8 and TRBJ1-2; no clear D. Germline CDR1 reads SGHTS; CDR2 reads YDEGEE. Trimming left V 0 bases short and J 6 bases short, with 9 bases between. The CDR3 spans 13 residues. The CDR3 region has the DNA TGTGCCAGCAGCTTGGATGGCAGGCATGGCTACACCTTC. It translates to CASSLDGRHGYTF.

This clonotype was counted between two and nine times. This chain connects TRBV12-3 or TRBV12-4 to TRBJ2-7, with D hard to call. Trimming removed 3 bases at V and 0 bases at J, with 9 bases between. The CDR3 covers 14 residues. The CDR3 region has the DNA TGTGCCAGCAGTTTCGGCTCCCGCTCCTACGAGCAGTACTTC. It translates to CASSFGSRSYEQYF.

This clonotype was seen only a few times. The V gene is TRBV10-3, the J gene TRBJ2-6; 7 bases match TRBD1. The CDR3 extends over 18 amino acids. Germline trimming cut 0 bases from V and 0 bases from J; bases unmatched to any gene: 5. Per the germline V gene, CDR1 is ENHRY and CDR2 is SYGVKD. CDR3 amino acids: CAISESGTAHSGANVLTF. CDR3 bases: TGTGCCATCAGTGAGTCAGGGACAGCCCACTCTGGGGCCAACGTCCTGACTTTC.

The V and J genes are TRBV2 and TRBJ2-4, with 8 bases matching TRBD1. The assigned J gene may be wrong: the sequence end matches TRBJ2-5 better. This CDR3 spans 16 amino acids. CDR1 SNHLY and CDR2 FYNNEI come from the germline V gene. In DNA form, the CDR3 reads TGTGCCAGCAGTGAATGTTGGGGACAGGCTCAAGAGACCCAGTACTTC. Translated, it gives CASSECWGQAQETQYF.

The rearrangement links TRBV10-3 to TRBJ1-2; the match to TRBD1 covers 8 bases. From germline, CDR1 is ENHRY and CDR2 SYGVKD. This CDR3 has 15 residues. The V gene end was trimmed by 6 bases and the J gene end by 8 bases; junction bases not matched to a gene: 14. The CDR3 coding sequence is TGTGCCATCAGCCCCTGTGGACAGGGAGACGACGGCTACACCTTC. Translating it yields CAISPCGQGDDGYTF.

The chain uses TRBV6-6 and TRBJ1-4; D gene ambiguous. The CDR3 is 14 residues long. The ends were cut back, 6 bases at V and 3 bases at J, with 11 bases in the middle. Germline loops: CDR1 MNHNY, CDR2 SVGAGI (reference sequence). The CDR3 DNA reads as TGTGCCAGCAGGCCCGCCGTAGCTAATGAAAAACTGTTTTTT. It yields the protein CASRPAVANEKLFF.

Concerning this clonotype itself: Compared with germline, one end of the junction differs, possibly owing to a read error. This chain links TRBV18 with TRBJ2-3; D possibly corresponds to TRBD1 (7 bases). Germline V gives CDR1 KGHSH, CDR2 LQKENI. The CDR3 loop spans 19 amino acids. The CDR3 sequence is CASSPRFRDSVTSRRYAYF. CDR3 nucleotide sequence: TGTGCCAGTTCACCACGCTTCCGGGACAGCGTTACTAGCAGGAGATACGCGTATTTT. The complete variable domain, with remaining parts taken from reference TRBV18 and TRBJ2-3, reads NAGVMQNPRHLVRRRGQEARLRCSPMKGHSHVYWYRQLPEEGLKFMVYLQKENIIDESGMPKERFSAEFPKEGPSILRIQQVVRGDSAAYFCASSPRFRDSVTSRRYAYFGPGTRLTVL.

This chain joins TRBV5-1 and TRBJ2-7, with D perhaps TRBD2 (6 bases). The V gene lost 0 bases and the J gene lost 3 bases, with 13 bases spanning the gap. This CDR3 has 15 amino acids. CDR1 and CDR2 (germline): SGHRS, YFSETQ. The CDR3 is CASSLGLSGVYEQYF. The CDR3 DNA reads TGCGCCAGCAGCTTGGGACTCTCGGGGGTCTACGAGCAGTACTTC.

This clonotype came up a few times. The V gene is TRBV6-5, the J gene TRBJ2-5, with TRBD1 as a possible D gene (7 bases). This CDR3 is 13 amino acids long. The germline V gene encodes CDR1 MNHEY and CDR2 SVGAGI. V lost 5 bases, J lost 11 bases, and 18 bases lay in between. Here the CDR3 reads CASSLRGVVEQYF. Written as DNA, the CDR3 is TGTGCCAGCAGTCTCAGGGGGGTGGTGGAGCAGTACTTC.

The J gene is TRBJ2-4, the V gene TRBV5-6, with 11 bases aligning to TRBD2. TRBJ2-5 explains the end of the DNA better; the J call may be wrong. The length of the CDR3 is 17 residues. CDR1 is SGHDT and CDR2 is YYEEEE in the germline V gene. The CDR3 sequence: CASSHRGSGRATKTQYF. The CDR3 nucleotides read TGTGCCAGCAGCCATCGGGGTAGCGGGAGGGCCACCAAGACCCAGTACTTC.

This clonotype was seen only a few times. The chain employs TRBV11-3 and TRBJ2-1; D is unresolved. Trimming pared 0 bases from V and 5 bases from J, leaving 8 bases between. Germline CDR1 reads SGHNT; CDR2 reads YENEEA. The CDR3 runs 14 residues. This chain's CDR3 is CASSLDPGDNEQFF. The CDR3 nucleotides are TGTGCCAGCAGCTTAGATCCGGGCGACAATGAGCAGTTCTTC.

The CDR3 region has the DNA TGTGCCAGCAGTGAAACTCGACTAGCCCCGGATGAGCAGTTCTTC. It specifies CASSETRLAPDEQFF. V usage is TRBV2 and J usage is TRBJ2-1, with TRBD2 matching 7 bases. CDR3 length: 15 residues. The trim removed 2 bases at V and 8 bases at J, leaving 9 bases unmatched. Per germline, CDR1 SNHLY and CDR2 FYNNEI.

This CDR3 reads CSARDPDSTYSNQPQHF. Written as DNA, the CDR3 is TGCAGTGCTAGAGACCCCGACAGTACCTATAGCAATCAGCCCCAGCATTTT. The chain employs TRBV20-1 and TRBJ1-5; the D gene is possibly TRBD1 (5 bases). CDR1 and CDR2 (germline): DFQATT, SNEGSKA (reference sequence). Between the trimmed V and J ends, which lost 0 bases and 0 bases, there was a span of 15 bases. The CDR3 is 17 amino acids.

This clonotype was observed a handful of times. V and J are TRBV9 and TRBJ2-1, with D unclear. Deletions cut 1 base from V and 10 bases from J, with 9 bases between. CDR1 is SGDLS and CDR2 is YYNGEE in the germline V gene. The CDR3 is 12 residues long. The CDR3 region has the DNA TGTGCCAGCAGCGTATTGCCGCAAGAGCAGTTCTTC. It codes for CASSVLPQEQFF.

The genes are TRBV3-1 and TRBJ2-1, with 8 nucleotides matching TRBD2. Germline V gives CDR1 LGHDT, CDR2 YNNKEL (reference sequence). The CDR3 runs to 16 residues. Trimming removed 7 bases from V and 6 bases from J; junction bases left unmatched: 14. The CDR3 protein is CASTHDGRGTGNEQFF. CDR3 bases: TGTGCCAGCACCCATGACGGGAGGGGGACTGGCAATGAGCAGTTCTTC.

This clonotype has only a few counts. The chain joins TRBV27 to TRBJ2-7, with 10 bases aligning to TRBD1. Germline lookup yields CDR1 MNHEY and CDR2 SMNVEV (reference sequence). V dropped 2 bases and J dropped 5; count of bases not matched to a gene: 6. The CDR3 has 15 residues. CDR3 sequence (DNA): TGTGCCAGCAGTTTAACCGGGACAGGGGTCGACGAGCAGTACTTC. It yields the protein CASSLTGTGVDEQYF.

The chain recombines TRBV7-6 with TRBJ2-4; the match to TRBD1 covers 7 bases. The J call could be wrong; TRBJ2-7 is a better fit for the DNA end. The CDR3 spans 15 residues. The V gene's germline CDR1 is SGHVS and CDR2 FNYEAQ. The DNA for the CDR3 is TGTGCCAGCAGCTTAGCGACAGGGTCATCGTACGAGCAGTACTTC. It is translated as CASSLATGSSYEQYF.

The genes are TRBV12-3 or TRBV12-4 and TRBJ2-1, with TRBD2 matching over 13 bases. The CDR3 spans 15 residues. J gave up 7 bases and V 5 bases, and 5 bases lay outside the gene matches. The DNA of the CDR3 is TGTGCCAGCAGTACCGGGACTAGCGGGATGAATGAGCAGTTCTTC. Translating gives CASSTGTSGMNEQFF.